Below, 2 T cell receptor beta chains from the same sample are listed, as sequenced in a study of blood T cell repertoires in COVID-19 (TCRdb year 2020). The receptor library was made with the immunoSEQ multiplex PCR assay. The table comes from immuneACCESS by way of TCRdb, which keeps in-frame sequences with V and J called. Part of the clones is missing from these tables; in studies checked, under half for an unresolved V gene and the rest for unknown reasons. This sample has almost 55,000 clones in its table, and approximately 84% of those were observed once. The leading ten clones occupy around 27% of the sample. Specimen: peripheral blood. The receptors here all came from a human donor in a cohort sampled during active COVID-19.

This sequence joins TRBV5-1 and TRBJ1-1; D possibly corresponds to TRBD1 (5 bases). V lost 3 bases and J 3 bases, leaving 12 bases between the germline ends. This CDR3 contains 14 residues. Germline CDR1 reads SGHRS; CDR2 reads YFSETQ. The CDR3 region has the DNA TGCGCCAGCAGCTCCCTGGCGGGGGACACTGAAGCTTTCTTT. This translates into CASSSLAGDTEAFF.

The genes are TRBV6-5 and TRBJ1-5; tentatively, D is TRBD1 (5 bases). Between the trimmed V and J ends, which lost 6 bases and 5 bases, there was a span of 14 bases. There are 14 residues in the CDR3. CDR1 and CDR2 (germline): MNHEY, SVGAGI. CDR3 residues: CASRPGGGYQPQHF. CDR3 DNA sequence: TGTGCCAGCAGACCCGGGGGAGGATATCAGCCCCAGCATTTT.